A single sample gave rise to the 25 T cell receptor beta chains below, sequenced in a study of cytomegalovirus exposure and HLA in healthy donors. Amplification used 60 Vbeta primers and 13 Jbeta primers. Sequencing was performed with immunoSEQ multiplex PCR; in TCRdb, only in-frame clones are kept and a portion is missing. The table lists tens of thousands of clones, roughly 72% of them singletons. The specimen sequenced was PBMCs. These receptor sequences come from a woman in her forties or fifties in good health and CMV-seropositive.

This clone turned up a few times. Here the CDR3 reads CASSPGQLEETQYF. The CDR3 DNA follows: TGTGCCAGCTCACCGGGACAGCTAGAAGAGACCCAGTACTTC. The V and J genes are TRBV18 and TRBJ2-5, with TRBD1 matching 7 bases. There are 14 residues in the CDR3. The junction had 4 bases not matched to a gene; V was cut back by 3 bases and J by 3 bases. In germline, CDR1 is KGHSH, CDR2 LQKENI.

V gene TRBV6-4 combines with J gene TRBJ2-3, with 12 nucleotides matching TRBD1. The ends lost 3 bases at V and 5 bases at J; junction bases unmatched: 6. The CDR3 contains 16 residues. Germline loops: CDR1 MRHNA, CDR2 SNTAGT. CDR3 in DNA: TGTGCCAGCAGTGAACACGGGACAGGGGGCGAAGATACGCAGTATTTT. Protein product: CASSEHGTGGEDTQYF.

This clone has a single count. V gene TRBV5-6 combines with J gene TRBJ2-3; a weak D match, TRBD2 (6 bases). CDR3 size: 14 residues. Trimming left V 2 bases short and J 7 bases short, with 14 bases between. Germline V gene lookup returns CDR1 SGHDT and CDR2 YYEEEE. The CDR3 protein is CASSFGGTMNTQYF. The CDR3 DNA sequence: TGTGCCAGCAGCTTCGGGGGAACCATGAATACGCAGTATTTT.

This clone has more than one count but fewer than ten. V is TRBV5-1 and J is TRBJ1-5; 7 bases align to TRBD1. Germline CDR1 SGHRS, CDR2 YFSETQ. Losses at the gene ends were 4 bases for V and 5 bases for J; bases not matched to a gene: 6. The CDR3 covers 14 residues. The CDR3 DNA sequence: TGCGCCAGCAGCCGAACAGGGGACGATCAGCCCCAGCATTTT. It yields the protein CASSRTGDDQPQHF.

V gene TRBV7-9 combines with J gene TRBJ2-7, with a possible D match to TRBD2 (5 bases). V was cut by 2 bases and J by 2 bases, with 10 bases left in between. The CDR3 extends over 14 amino acids. Germline V gives CDR1 SEHNR, CDR2 FQNEAQ (reference sequence). CDR3 in amino acids: CASSLFTGTYEQYF. The CDR3 nucleotides are TGTGCCAGCAGCTTATTCACGGGGACCTACGAGCAGTACTTC.

The chain is built from TRBV5-4 and TRBJ2-2; TRBD1 aligns across 9 bases. CDR1 is SGHNT, CDR2 YYREEE, per germline (reference sequence). The CDR3 loop spans 15 amino acids. With V trimmed by 4 bases and J by 7 bases, 8 bases remained unmatched. Here the CDR3 reads CASSKFGTGFGELFF. The CDR3 DNA reads as TGTGCCAGCAGCAAATTCGGGACAGGGTTCGGGGAGCTGTTTTTT.

The chain links TRBV18 to TRBJ2-7; 10 nucleotides match TRBD2. The V gene's germline CDR1 is KGHSH and CDR2 LQKENI. This CDR3 spans 15 amino acids. Unmatched junction bases numbered 8, after V lost 3 bases and J lost 6 bases. The CDR3 region has the DNA TGTGCCAGCTCACCCACGGCTAGCGGGAGCGGCGAGCAGTACTTC. Translated, it gives CASSPTASGSGEQYF.

The rearrangement joins TRBV19 to TRBJ2-7; a possible D gene is TRBD1 (6 bases). The V end was cut by 2 bases, the J end by 2 bases, with 13 bases between. The CDR3 length is 15 residues. The germline V gene has CDR1 LNHDA and CDR2 SQIVND (reference sequence). CDR3 DNA sequence: TGTGCCAGTAGTATACTCGGGACACAGACCTACGAGCAGTACTTC. Its translation is CASSILGTQTYEQYF.

In its sample, this clone is medium-sized. This chain connects TRBV5-1 to TRBJ1-1; 7 nucleotides match TRBD1. This CDR3 has 15 residues. Germline values: CDR1 SGHRS, CDR2 YFSETQ. V shed 4 bases, J shed 0 bases, and the junction held 6 bases outside the gene matches. CDR3 nucleotide sequence: TGCGCCAGCAGCCTGGGAGGACAGGTGAACACTGAAGCTTTCTTT. Its translation is CASSLGGQVNTEAFF.

This clone has just one count. Other DNA sequences in the sample encode the same CDR3. V is TRBV7-9 and J is TRBJ2-5; possibly TRBD2 for D (6 bases). This CDR3 region has 15 residues. CDR1 and CDR2 from the germline V gene are SEHNR and FQNEAQ (reference sequence). V was clipped by 5 bases and J by 2 bases, with 15 bases between them. In DNA form, the CDR3 reads TGTGCCAGCAGCCTGACCGGGGGACCACAAGAGACCCAGTACTTC. Translating it yields CASSLTGGPQETQYF.

V is TRBV19 and J is TRBJ1-1; 9 positions match TRBD1. There are 12 residues in the CDR3. V was clipped by 8 bases and J by 3 bases; unmatched bases: 1. Germline CDR1 and CDR2: LNHDA and SQIVND (reference sequence). The DNA of the CDR3 is TGTGCCAGTCGGACAGGGGACACTGAAGCTTTCTTT. It yields the protein CASRTGDTEAFF. The whole variable domain, remainder taken from reference TRBV19 and TRBJ1-1, is DGGITQSPKYLFRKEGQNVTLSCEQNLNHDAMYWYRQDPGQGLRLIYYSQIVNDFQKGDIAEGYSVSREKKESFPLTVTSAQKNPTAFYLCASRTGDTEAFFGQGTRLTVV.

The chain couples TRBV7-9 to TRBJ2-1; maybe TRBD1 (7 bases). The V gene lost 8 bases and the J gene lost 9 bases, with 32 bases spanning the gap. Germline CDR1 reads SEHNR; CDR2 reads FQNEAQ (reference sequence). The CDR3 is 18 amino acids. The CDR3 DNA sequence: TGTGCCAGCCGACCTTTAGGGGCAGGGGGGCCTGGTTGGATTGAGCAGTTCTTC. Protein product: CASRPLGAGGPGWIEQFF.

J is TRBJ1-1 and V is TRBV15; the D gene is possibly TRBD1 (6 bases). The V gene's germline CDR1 is LNHNV and CDR2 YYDKDF (reference sequence). V lost 3 bases and J lost 4, with 18 bases in between. The CDR3 is made up of 16 amino acids. This chain's CDR3 is CATSSLPGGRSTEAFF. DNA for the CDR3: TGTGCCACCAGCAGCCTCCCGGGGGGGCGGAGCACTGAAGCTTTCTTT.

The genes are TRBV25-1 and TRBJ1-3, with 12 bases fitting TRBD1. The germline gives CDR1 MGHDK, CDR2 SYGVNS. The CDR3 has 15 residues. Germline trimming cut 4 bases from V and 7 bases from J; bases unmatched to any gene: 5. This CDR3 reads CASSGGTGGQNTIYF. CDR3 DNA sequence: TGTGCCAGCAGTGGCGGGACAGGGGGCCAGAACACCATATATTTT.

The rearrangement uses TRBV4-1 and TRBJ2-2; 14 positions agree with TRBD2. Germline lookup yields CDR1 MGHRA and CDR2 YSYEKL. V lost 5 bases and J lost 5; bases outside the gene matches: 13. This CDR3 region has 19 residues. CDR3 protein: CASSSRPGTSGSGTGELFF. The CDR3, as DNA: TGCGCCAGCAGCTCACGTCCCGGGACTAGCGGGAGTGGAACCGGGGAGCTGTTTTTT.

The chain has TRBV7-2 and TRBJ2-5, with a possible D match to TRBD1 (5 bases). Trimming removed 1 base from V and 13 bases from J, with 13 bases in between. The V gene's germline CDR1 is SGHTA and CDR2 FQGNSA. The CDR3 has 12 amino acids. DNA for the CDR3: TGTGCCAGCAGCTTAGGGCAGGGAAAGGGGTACTTC. Its translation: CASSLGQGKGYF. Drawing the rest from reference TRBV7-2 and TRBJ2-5, the complete variable domain is GAGVSQSPSNKVTEKGKDVELRCDPISGHTALYWYRQSLGQGLEFLIYFQGNSAPDKSGLPSDRFSAERTGGSVSTLTIQRTQQEDSAVYLCASSLGQGKGYFGPGTRLLVL.

The gene calls are TRBV4-3 and TRBJ2-6, with no clear D. V lost 1 base to trimming and J lost 1 base, with 8 bases between them. Germline loops: CDR1 LGHNA, CDR2 YSLEER. There are 16 residues in the CDR3. CDR3 in DNA: TGCGCCAGCAGCCAAGTTTCGGGTTCTGGGGCCAACGTCCTGACTTTC. Protein product: CASSQVSGSGANVLTF.

The chain links TRBV4-3 to TRBJ2-2; no firm D call. This CDR3 comprises 13 residues. Trimming removed 3 bases from V and 4 bases from J, with 6 bases in between. Germline CDR1 is LGHNA and CDR2 is YSLEER. The CDR3 sequence is CASSHPLTGELFF. The CDR3 nucleotides read TGCGCCAGCAGCCACCCTCTCACCGGGGAGCTGTTTTTT.

This clone was detected only once. The rearrangement uses TRBV7-8 and TRBJ1-3; 7 bases agree with TRBD1. Germline V gene sequence: CDR1 SGHVS, CDR2 FQNEAQ. The CDR3 length is 15 residues. V was pared by 4 bases and J by 8 bases, with 11 bases of the junction left unmatched. CDR3 sequence reads: CASSSLEGAPDTIYF. CDR3 DNA: TGTGCCAGCAGCTCCTTGGAGGGGGCTCCGGACACCATATATTTT.

J is TRBJ2-1 and V is TRBV5-4; D ambiguous. This CDR3 region has 11 residues. Germline CDR1 is SGHNT and CDR2 is YYREEE (reference sequence). V was shortened by 1 base and J by 7 bases, with 3 bases between the two germline ends. The CDR3 nucleotides read TGTGCCAGCAGCTTGCAAAATGAGCAGTTCTTC. Its translation: CASSLQNEQFF.

The gene calls are TRBV10-1 and TRBJ2-7, with D possibly matching TRBD2 (6 bases). Germline V gives CDR1 WNHNN, CDR2 SYGVQD (reference sequence). The CDR3 consists of 14 residues. Deletions cut 5 bases from V and 5 bases from J, with 16 bases between. The CDR3 here is CASSTPGPGDEQYF. CDR3 DNA: TGCGCCAGCAGTACCCCGGGACCGGGGGACGAGCAGTACTTC.

This rearrangement joins TRBV7-9 to TRBJ2-7; D might be TRBD2 (5 bases). The CDR3 is made up of 14 amino acids. V gave up 8 bases and J gave up 5 bases, with 19 bases separating them. In germline, CDR1 is SEHNR, CDR2 FQNEAQ (reference sequence). The CDR3 DNA reads TGTGCCAGCTCCGAAGGACTCCTGGGCGACGAGCAGTACTTC. Translation gives CASSEGLLGDEQYF.

This clone was recorded a few times. The J gene is TRBJ2-2, the V gene TRBV11-3, with D tentatively TRBD1 (6 bases). There are 18 residues in the CDR3. Trimming cost V 5 bases and J 0 bases, with 19 bases left between them. Germline CDR1 reads SGHNT; CDR2 reads YENEEA. The CDR3 DNA reads as TGTGCCAGCAGCCCTTCCGGCAGGGGTCTAACGAACACCGGGGAGCTGTTTTTT. Protein sequence: CASSPSGRGLTNTGELFF.

This rearrangement joins TRBV19 to TRBJ1-2; D is perhaps TRBD1 (5 bases). Between the trimmed V and J ends, which lost 4 bases and 12 bases, there was a span of 24 bases. This CDR3 is 15 amino acids long. Germline lookup yields CDR1 LNHDA and CDR2 SQIVND (reference sequence). CDR3 nucleotide sequence: TGTGCCAGTAGTACCGCCGCGGGGGACGTTAAATTCGACACCTTC. It yields the protein CASSTAAGDVKFDTF. The whole variable domain, remainder taken from reference TRBV19 and TRBJ1-2, is DGGITQSPKYLFRKEGQNVTLSCEQNLNHDAMYWYRQDPGQGLRLIYYSQIVNDFQKGDIAEGYSVSREKKESFPLTVTSAQKNPTAFYLCASSTAAGDVKFDTFGSGTRLTVV.

The rearrangement joins TRBV7-8 to TRBJ2-3, with unresolved D. The germline gives CDR1 SGHVS, CDR2 FQNEAQ. V lost 1 base to trimming and J lost 0 bases, with 14 bases between them. The length of the CDR3 is 17 residues. The CDR3 DNA reads as TGTGCCAGCAGCTTAGGAGGCCGGCTATCTAGCACAGATACGCAGTATTTT. Translating it yields CASSLGGRLSSTDTQYF.